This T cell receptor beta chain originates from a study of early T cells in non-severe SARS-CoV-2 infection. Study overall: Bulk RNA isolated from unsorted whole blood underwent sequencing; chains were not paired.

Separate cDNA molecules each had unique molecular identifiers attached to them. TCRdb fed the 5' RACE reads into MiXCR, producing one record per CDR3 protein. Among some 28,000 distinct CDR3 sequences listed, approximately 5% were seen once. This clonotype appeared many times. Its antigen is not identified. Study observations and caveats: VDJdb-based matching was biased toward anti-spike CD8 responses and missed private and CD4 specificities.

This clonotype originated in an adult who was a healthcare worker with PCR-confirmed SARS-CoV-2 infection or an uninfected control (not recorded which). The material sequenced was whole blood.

CDR3 DNA sequence: TGTGCCAGCAGCTCCGCCCGGACTAGCGGGGGAAGAGAGACCCAGTACTTC. Residues: CASSSARTSGGRETQYF. The chain is built from TRBV7-8 and TRBJ2-5, with TRBD2 matching 13 bases. CDR1 is SGHVS and CDR2 is FQNEAQ in the germline V gene. With 4 bases clipped from V and 4 bases from J, the junction kept 9 bases outside the gene matches. The CDR3 is 17 residues long.